The text below deals with one T cell receptor (beta chain). The antigen remains unidentified. V was trimmed by 4 bases and J by 6 bases, leaving 22 bases between them. Germline assignment: CDR1 SGDLS and CDR2 YYNGEE. The length of the CDR3 is 16 residues. This sample was included in a study of T-cell memory formation after mild COVID-19. Study as a whole: The study found TCR clusters largely donor specific. Broader study findings: The appearance of some responding clones in pre-infection memory suggested that cross-reactive memory joined.

Constant-segment primers served in 5'RACE that generated TCR alpha and TCR beta cDNA libraries bearing sample barcodes and UMIs. Via MiXCR, TCRdb re-called the 5' RACE reads, giving one row per CDR3 protein. The sample carries over 150,000 distinct CDR3 sequences, about 21% recorded once. Sequencing was performed on PBMCs or a T cell subset sorted from them (not recorded which). The TCR was taken from an adult woman who had mild COVID-19 (a few samples of this study predate the infection). Cell type and time point are not known. The chain recombines TRBV9 with TRBJ1-1, with D maybe TRBD1 (5 bases). The CDR3 loop reads CASSPYAGETAPEAFF. In DNA, the CDR3 is TGTGCCAGCAGCCCCTACGCGGGGGAGACAGCCCCTGAAGCTTTCTTT.